This entry describes one TCR beta chain. The germline gives CDR1 KGHSH, CDR2 LQKENI. V lost 6 bases and J 6 bases, leaving 15 bases between the germline ends. The length of the CDR3 is 14 residues. Original processing methods: Amplification from reference gene primers served as the basis for estimated nucleated cell counts. Produced via immunoSEQ multiplex PCR; TCRdb's table is partial and in-frame only. V and J calls and clone size are those listed in that table; D and trimming were worked out from the DNA. This sample has 5,500 to 6,000 clones; 85% to 90% occur once, and the top ten carry about 20%. This entry is derived from a study of blood T cell repertoires in COVID-19. Whole-study context: Samples representing acute and convalescent COVID-19 were sourced from the United States, Italy and Spain. T cells, B-cell-depleted T cells, or PBMCs provided the cDNA or gDNA that served as material.

The material sequenced was peripheral blood. The source is a human donor in a cohort sampled during active COVID-19. The chain joins TRBV18 to TRBJ1-5; no firm D call. The DNA of the CDR3 is TGTGCCAGCTCCGTGGAAACCGGAGTTCAGCCCCAGCATTTT. Protein product: CASSVETGVQPQHF.